This T cell receptor (beta chain) was recovered during a study of metastatic and nonmetastatic thyroid tumors. Study context: It was across blood and tumor or nodule tissue from malignant and benign thyroid patients that repertoires were compared.

TCRdb reanalyzed the PCR reads via MiXCR. The sample shows about 45,000 clones, less than 5% of them seen only once. Thyroid surgery was preceded by no treatment in any patient. Trimming took off 2 bases at V and 10 bases at J, with 9 bases between the two ends. CDR3 size: 12 residues. Sequences were obtained from blood. The chain joins TRBV12-3 or TRBV12-4 to TRBJ2-1; D call uncertain. The clonotype originates from a female donor with papillary thyroid cancer or a benign thyroid nodule (not recorded which). Some clones in this sample may be carry-over from other donors' samples. CDR3 nucleotides: TGTGCCAGCAGTTTAAACTATTGGGAGCAGTTCTTC. It is translated as CASSLNYWEQFF.